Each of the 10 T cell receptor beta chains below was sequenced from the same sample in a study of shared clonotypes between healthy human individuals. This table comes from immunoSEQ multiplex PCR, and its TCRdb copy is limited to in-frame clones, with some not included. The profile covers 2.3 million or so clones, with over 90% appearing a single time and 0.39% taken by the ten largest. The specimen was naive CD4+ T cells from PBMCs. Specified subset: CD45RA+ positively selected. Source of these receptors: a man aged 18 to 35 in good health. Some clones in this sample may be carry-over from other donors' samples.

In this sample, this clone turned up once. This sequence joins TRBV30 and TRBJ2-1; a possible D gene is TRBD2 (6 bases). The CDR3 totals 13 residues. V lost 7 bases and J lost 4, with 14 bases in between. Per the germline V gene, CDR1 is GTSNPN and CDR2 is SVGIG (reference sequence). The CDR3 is CASARDLYNEQFF. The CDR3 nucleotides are TGTGCCTCCGCCCGGGACTTGTACAATGAGCAGTTCTTC.

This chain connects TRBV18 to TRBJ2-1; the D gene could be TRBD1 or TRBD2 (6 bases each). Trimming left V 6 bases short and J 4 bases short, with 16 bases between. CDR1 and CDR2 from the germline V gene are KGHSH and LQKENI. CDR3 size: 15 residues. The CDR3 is CASSRGGGGYNEQFF. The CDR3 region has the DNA TGTGCCAGCTCCCGCGGAGGGGGTGGGTACAATGAGCAGTTCTTC. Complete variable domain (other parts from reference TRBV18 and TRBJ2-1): NAGVMQNPRHLVRRRGQEARLRCSPMKGHSHVYWYRQLPEEGLKFMVYLQKENIIDESGMPKERFSAEFPKEGPSILRIQQVVRGDSAAYFCASSRGGGGYNEQFFGPGTRLTVL.

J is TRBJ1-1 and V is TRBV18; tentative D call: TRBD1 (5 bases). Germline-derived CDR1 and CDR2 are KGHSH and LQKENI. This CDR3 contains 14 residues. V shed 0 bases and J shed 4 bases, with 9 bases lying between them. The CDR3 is CASSPPDKGTEAFF. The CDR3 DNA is TGTGCCAGCTCACCACCGGACAAAGGCACTGAAGCTTTCTTT.

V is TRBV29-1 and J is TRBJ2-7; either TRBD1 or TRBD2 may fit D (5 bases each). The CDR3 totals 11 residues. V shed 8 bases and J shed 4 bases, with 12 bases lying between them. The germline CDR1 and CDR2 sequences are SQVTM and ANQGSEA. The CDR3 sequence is CSWGTGYEQYF. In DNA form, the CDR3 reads TGCAGCTGGGGCACGGGGTACGAGCAGTACTTC.

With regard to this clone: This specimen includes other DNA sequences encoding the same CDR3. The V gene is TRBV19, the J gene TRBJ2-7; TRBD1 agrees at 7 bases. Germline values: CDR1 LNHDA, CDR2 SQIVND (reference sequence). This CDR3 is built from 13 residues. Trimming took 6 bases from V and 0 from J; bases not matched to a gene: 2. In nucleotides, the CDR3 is TGTGCCAGTAGCCGGGACAGCTCCTACGAGCAGTACTTC. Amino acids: CASSRDSSYEQYF.

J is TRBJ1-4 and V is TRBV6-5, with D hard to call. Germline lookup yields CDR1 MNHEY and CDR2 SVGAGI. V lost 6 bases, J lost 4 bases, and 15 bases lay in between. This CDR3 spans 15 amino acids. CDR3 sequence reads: CASRLSNHINEKLFF. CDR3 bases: TGTGCCAGCAGGTTGTCGAATCACATTAATGAAAAACTGTTTTTT.

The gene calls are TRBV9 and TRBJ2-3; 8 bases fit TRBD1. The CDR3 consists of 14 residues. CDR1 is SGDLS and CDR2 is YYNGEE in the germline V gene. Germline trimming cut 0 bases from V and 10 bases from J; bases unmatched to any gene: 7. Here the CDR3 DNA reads TGTGCCAGCAGCGTAGGGACAGGGCTCTTGGCGCAGTATTTT. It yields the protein CASSVGTGLLAQYF.

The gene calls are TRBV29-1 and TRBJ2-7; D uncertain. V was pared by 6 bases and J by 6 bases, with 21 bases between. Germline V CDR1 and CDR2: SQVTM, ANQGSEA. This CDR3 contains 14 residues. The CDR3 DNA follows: TGCAGCGTCAAAAGCGATTCAGGAATCTCCGAGCAGTACTTC. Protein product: CSVKSDSGISEQYF.

CDR3 in DNA: TGTGCCAGCAGTTTATGGCGGAGAAGCACAGATACGCAGTATTTT. Residues: CASSLWRRSTDTQYF. The chain joins TRBV28 to TRBJ2-3, with no clear D. V dropped 0 bases and J dropped 0 bases, with 7 bases sitting between them. CDR1 is MDHEN and CDR2 is SYDVKM in the germline V gene. The CDR3 covers 15 residues.

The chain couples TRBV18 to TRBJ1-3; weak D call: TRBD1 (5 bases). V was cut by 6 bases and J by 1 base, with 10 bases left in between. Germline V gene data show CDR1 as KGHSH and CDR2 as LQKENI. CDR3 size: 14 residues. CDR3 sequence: CASSRGTSGNTIYF. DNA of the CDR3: TGTGCCAGCTCCCGAGGGACGTCTGGAAACACCATATATTTT.